Sequencing of this T cell receptor (beta chain) was carried out in a study of shared clonotypes between healthy human individuals. Study context: The composition of the donors was a couple of women and a few men aged 18 to 49. The study's findings and limits: About 5% of naive CD4 clonotypes were shared across a few donors.

Germline V gene lookup returns CDR1 SGHAT and CDR2 FQNNGV. The CDR3 sequence is 14 residues long. Trimming removed 1 base from V and 7 bases from J; junction bases left unmatched: 6. Sequenced by immunoSEQ multiplex PCR; TCRdb stores in-frame clones only, minus some. The sample carries 2 million to 3 million clones, under 95% recorded once. About this clone: Its antigen is as yet unknown.

This TCR derives from a man aged 18 to 29 in good health. Some clones in this sample may be carry-over from other donors' samples. The chain links TRBV11-2 to TRBJ2-7; TRBD2 matches at 8 bases. What was sequenced was naive CD4+ T cells from PBMCs. Subset denoted: CD45RA+ positively selected. CDR3 sequence (DNA): TGTGCCAGCAGCTTAGGGCCCACGGGGGGGGAGCAGTACTTC. Residues: CASSLGPTGGEQYF.